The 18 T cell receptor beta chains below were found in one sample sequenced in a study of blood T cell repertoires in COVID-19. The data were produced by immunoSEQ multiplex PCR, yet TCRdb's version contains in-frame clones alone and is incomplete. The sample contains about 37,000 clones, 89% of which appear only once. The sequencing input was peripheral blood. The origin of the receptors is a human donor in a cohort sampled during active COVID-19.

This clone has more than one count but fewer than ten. The chain's CDR3 is CASSLGTGSQETQYF. Written as DNA, the CDR3 is TGTGCCAGCAGCTTAGGGACAGGGTCCCAAGAGACCCAGTACTTC. The chain is built from TRBV11-2 and TRBJ2-5; 8 nucleotides match TRBD1. Germline V CDR1 and CDR2: SGHAT, FQNNGV. V was clipped by 1 base and J by 1 base; unmatched bases: 2. The CDR3 covers 15 residues.

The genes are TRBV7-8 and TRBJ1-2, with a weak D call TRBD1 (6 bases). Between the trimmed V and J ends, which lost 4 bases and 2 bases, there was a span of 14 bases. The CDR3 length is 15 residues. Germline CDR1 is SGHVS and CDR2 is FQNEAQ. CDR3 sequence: CASSSDTGWNYGYTF. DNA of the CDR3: TGTGCCAGCAGCTCGGACACAGGGTGGAACTATGGCTACACCTTC. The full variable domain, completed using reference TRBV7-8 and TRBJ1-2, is GAGVSQSPRYKVAKRGQDVALRCDPISGHVSLFWYQQALGQGPEFLTYFQNEAQLDKSGLPSDRFFAERPEGSVSTLKIQRTQQEDSAVYLCASSSDTGWNYGYTFGSGTRLTVV.

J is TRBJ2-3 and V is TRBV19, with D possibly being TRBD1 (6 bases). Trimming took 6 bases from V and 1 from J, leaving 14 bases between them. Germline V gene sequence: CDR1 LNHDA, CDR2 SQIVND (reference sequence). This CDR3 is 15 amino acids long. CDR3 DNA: TGTGCCAGTAGAAGACAGGCGTTCGGCACAGATACGCAGTATTTT. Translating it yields CASRRQAFGTDTQYF.

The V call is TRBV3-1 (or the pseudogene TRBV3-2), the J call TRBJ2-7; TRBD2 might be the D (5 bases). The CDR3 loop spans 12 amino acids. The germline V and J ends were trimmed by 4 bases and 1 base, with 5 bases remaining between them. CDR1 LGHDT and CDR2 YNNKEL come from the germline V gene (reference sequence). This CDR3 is CASSPGSYEQYF. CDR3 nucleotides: TGTGCCAGCAGCCCGGGGTCCTACGAGCAGTACTTC.

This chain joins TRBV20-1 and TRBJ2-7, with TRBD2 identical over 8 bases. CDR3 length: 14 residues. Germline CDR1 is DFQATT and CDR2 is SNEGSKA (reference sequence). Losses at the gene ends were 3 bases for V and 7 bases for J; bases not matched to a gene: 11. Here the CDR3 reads CSASKDGRAGEQYF. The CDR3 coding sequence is TGCAGTGCTAGTAAGGACGGGAGGGCCGGGGAGCAGTACTTC.

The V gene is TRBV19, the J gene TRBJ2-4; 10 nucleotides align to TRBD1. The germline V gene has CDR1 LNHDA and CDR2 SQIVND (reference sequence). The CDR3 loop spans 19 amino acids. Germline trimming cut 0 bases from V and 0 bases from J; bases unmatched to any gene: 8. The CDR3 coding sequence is TGTGCCAGTAGTATAGATCCTGGGACAGGGGCCCAAGCCAAAAACATTCAGTACTTC. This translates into CASSIDPGTGAQAKNIQYF.

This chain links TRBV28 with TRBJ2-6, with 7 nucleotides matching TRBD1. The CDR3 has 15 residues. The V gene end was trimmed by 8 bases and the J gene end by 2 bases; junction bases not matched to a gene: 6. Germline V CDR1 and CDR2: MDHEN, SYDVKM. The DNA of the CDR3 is TGTGCCAGCTTAAATCAGGGGGCTGGGGCCAACGTCCTGACTTTC. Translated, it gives CASLNQGAGANVLTF.

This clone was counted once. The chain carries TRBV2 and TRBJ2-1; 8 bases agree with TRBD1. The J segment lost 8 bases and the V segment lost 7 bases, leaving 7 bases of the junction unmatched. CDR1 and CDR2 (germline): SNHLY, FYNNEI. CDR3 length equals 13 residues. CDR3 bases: TGTGCCAGCACCAAAGAACAGGGGGATGAGCAGTTCTTC. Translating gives CASTKEQGDEQFF.

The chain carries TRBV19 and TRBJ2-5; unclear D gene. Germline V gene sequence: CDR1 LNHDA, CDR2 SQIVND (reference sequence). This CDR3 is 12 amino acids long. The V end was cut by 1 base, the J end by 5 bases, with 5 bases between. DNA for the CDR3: TGTGCCAGTAGTATAGGGGCGGAGACCCAGTACTTC. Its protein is CASSIGAETQYF.

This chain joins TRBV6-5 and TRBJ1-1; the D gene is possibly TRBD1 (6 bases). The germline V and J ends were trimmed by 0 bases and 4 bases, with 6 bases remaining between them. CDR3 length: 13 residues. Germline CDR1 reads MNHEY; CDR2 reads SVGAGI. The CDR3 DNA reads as TGTGCCAGCAGTTACTCAGGGGGCACTGAAGCTTTCTTT. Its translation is CASSYSGGTEAFF.

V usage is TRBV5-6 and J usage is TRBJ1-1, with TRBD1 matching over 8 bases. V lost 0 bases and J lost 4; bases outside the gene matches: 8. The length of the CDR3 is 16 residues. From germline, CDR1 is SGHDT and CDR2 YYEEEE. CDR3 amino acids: CASSLDPGGAGTEAFF. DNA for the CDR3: TGTGCCAGCAGCTTGGACCCAGGGGGCGCGGGCACTGAAGCTTTCTTT. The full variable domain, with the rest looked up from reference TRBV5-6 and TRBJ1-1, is DAGVTQSPTHLIKTRGQQVTLRCSPKSGHDTVSWYQQALGQGPQFIFQYYEEEERQRGNFPDRFSGHQFPNYSSELNVNALLLGDSALYLCASSLDPGGAGTEAFFGQGTRLTVV.

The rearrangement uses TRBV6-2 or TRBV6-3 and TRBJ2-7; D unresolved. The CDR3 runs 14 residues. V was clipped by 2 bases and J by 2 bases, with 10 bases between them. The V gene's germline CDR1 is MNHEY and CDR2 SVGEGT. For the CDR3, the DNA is TGTGCCAGCAGTTACCAAACGGGTCCCTACGAGCAGTACTTC. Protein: CASSYQTGPYEQYF.

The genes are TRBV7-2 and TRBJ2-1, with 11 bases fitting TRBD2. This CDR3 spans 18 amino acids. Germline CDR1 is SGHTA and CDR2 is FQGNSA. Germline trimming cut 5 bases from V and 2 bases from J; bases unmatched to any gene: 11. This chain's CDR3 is CASSLMGSGGGPYNEQFF. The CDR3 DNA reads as TGTGCCAGCAGCCTAATGGGTAGCGGGGGGGGGCCCTACAATGAGCAGTTCTTC.

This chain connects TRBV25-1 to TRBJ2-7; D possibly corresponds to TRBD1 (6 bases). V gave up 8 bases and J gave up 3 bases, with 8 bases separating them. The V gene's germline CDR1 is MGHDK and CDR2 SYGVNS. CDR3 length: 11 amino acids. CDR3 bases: TGTGCCAGCGGGGGCCTCTACGAGCAGTACTTC. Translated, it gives CASGGLYEQYF.

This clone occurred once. The CDR3 region has the DNA TGTGCCAGCAGCTTATATCGGACAGGGAACACTGAAGCTTTCTTT. It translates to CASSLYRTGNTEAFF. This chain joins TRBV7-8 and TRBJ1-1; 7 bases fit TRBD1. Germline-derived CDR1 and CDR2 are SGHVS and FQNEAQ. The CDR3 runs to 15 residues. J gave up 1 base and V 2 bases, and 4 bases lay outside the gene matches.

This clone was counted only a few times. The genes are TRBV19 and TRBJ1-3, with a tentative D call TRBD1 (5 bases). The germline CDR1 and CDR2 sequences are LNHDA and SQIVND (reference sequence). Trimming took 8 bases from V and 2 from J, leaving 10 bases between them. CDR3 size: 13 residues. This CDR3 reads CASGTSPGNTIYF. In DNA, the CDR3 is TGTGCCAGTGGGACTTCCCCTGGAAACACCATATATTTT. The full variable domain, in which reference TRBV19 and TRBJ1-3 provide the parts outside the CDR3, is DGGITQSPKYLFRKEGQNVTLSCEQNLNHDAMYWYRQDPGQGLRLIYYSQIVNDFQKGDIAEGYSVSREKKESFPLTVTSAQKNPTAFYLCASGTSPGNTIYFGEGSWLTVV.

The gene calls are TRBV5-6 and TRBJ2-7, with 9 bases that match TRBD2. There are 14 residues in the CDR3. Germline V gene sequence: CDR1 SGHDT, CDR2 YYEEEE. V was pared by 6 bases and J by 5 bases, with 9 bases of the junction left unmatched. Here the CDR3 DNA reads TGTGCCAGCAATCCCGGGACTAGCTTCCACGAGCAGTACTTC. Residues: CASNPGTSFHEQYF.

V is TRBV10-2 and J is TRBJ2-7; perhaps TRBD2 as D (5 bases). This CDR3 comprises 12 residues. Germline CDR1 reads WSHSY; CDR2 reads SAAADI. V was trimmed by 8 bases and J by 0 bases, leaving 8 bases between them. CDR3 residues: CASRGSSYEQYF. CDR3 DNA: TGCGCCAGCCGGGGTTCCTCCTACGAGCAGTACTTC.